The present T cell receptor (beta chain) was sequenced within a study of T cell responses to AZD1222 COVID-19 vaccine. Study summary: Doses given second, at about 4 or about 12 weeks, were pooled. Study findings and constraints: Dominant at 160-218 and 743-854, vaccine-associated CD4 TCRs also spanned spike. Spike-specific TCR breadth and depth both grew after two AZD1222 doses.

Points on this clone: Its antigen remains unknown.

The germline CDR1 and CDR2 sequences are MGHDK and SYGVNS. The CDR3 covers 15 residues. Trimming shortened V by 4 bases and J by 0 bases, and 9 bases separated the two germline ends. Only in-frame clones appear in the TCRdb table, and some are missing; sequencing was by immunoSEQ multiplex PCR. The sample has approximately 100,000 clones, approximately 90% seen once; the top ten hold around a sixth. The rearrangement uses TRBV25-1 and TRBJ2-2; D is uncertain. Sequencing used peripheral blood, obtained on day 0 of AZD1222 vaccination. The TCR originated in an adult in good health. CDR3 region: CASSADRANTGELFF. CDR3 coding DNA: TGTGCCAGCAGTGCTGACCGGGCGAACACCGGGGAGCTGTTTTTT.